This T cell receptor beta chain appears in the sequencing data of a study of T cells in Graves' hyperthyroidism and ophthalmopathy (dated by TCRdb to between 2017 and 2020). With respect to the entire study: Peripheral blood was sampled at the time of initial diagnosis, prior to any treatment. To identify TCR V-J signatures that set the groups apart, the researchers used a discovery cohort of 100 patients, made up of under 45 with Graves' ophthalmopathy and some 58 with stable Graves' hyperthyroidism. Prospective prediction of ophthalmopathy was tested in an independent validation cohort consisting of some 20 hyperthyroidism patients and approximately 16 patients who later progressed to ophthalmopathy. The approximately 100 discovery patients were divided at random into training and test sets in a 7:3 ratio. Thyroid tissue and blood T-cell repertoires from six or seven Graves' hyperthyroidism patients were also compared in the study. After sampling, hyperthyroidism patients received methimazole starting at 30 mg daily, and ophthalmopathy patients received high-dose intravenous methylprednisolone. The paper reports TCR Vbeta CDR3 sequencing of roughly 140 peripheral blood samples: some 41 ophthalmopathy, fewer than 80 hyperthyroidism and around 17 progressor patients.

This clonotype occurred many times. The specificity of this receptor is unknown. Base qualities are missing; no much larger clone stands one base away. TCR beta CDR3 regions were amplified from RNA transcripts. The first round of RT-PCR for the TCR CDR3 was performed with the HTBI primer set and the Qiagen OneStep RT-PCR kit. Libraries were constructed in a second round of multiplex PCR, after which size selection and purification were performed. The libraries were sequenced on an Illumina HiSeq2000 using paired-end 100 bp reads. The authors processed their data as follows. Raw data were processed with SOAPnuke, discarding reads with adapters, uncalled bases, mean Phred below 15, or no exact constant-primer or identifier match. High-quality paired reads were merged using COPE v1.2.5, and each unique nucleotide sequence was defined as a clonotype. Clonotypes were aligned to IMGT TRBV, TRBD and TRBJ reference segments using MiTCR v1.1. The analysis was restricted to V-J combinations with a frequency above 0.0001, which together covered 98% to 99.2% of the repertoires. A TCS score was defined as the ratio between F50 (clonal expansion) and ExV (chaos), using BLOSUM62-based TCRdist between CDR3 peptides within each V-J. Welch's t-statistics and random forest reduced some 510 V-J features to 13, which were used in a naive Bayes classifier (R e1071). TCRdb's own reprocessing of the public reads used fastp at Q25 and MiXCR and kept productive beta chains. Every distinct CDR3 protein forms one entry, paired with its most common genes and DNA. These V and J calls derive from TCRdb rather than the authors' analysis. In this sample the table shows a few hundred thousand distinct CDR3 sequences, around 20% of which occur a single time. In total, the top ten clones hold around half of the sample.

The research as a whole found: No statistical method was used to fix the sample size in advance, and group allocation was not hidden from the investigators. A model built on a 13 V-J signature distinguished ophthalmopathy from stable hyperthyroidism, reaching about 89% sensitivity and under 84% specificity in cross-validation and 80%/75% in testing. Most expanded thyroid clonotypes (frequency above 0.001) were also detected in blood, a finding suggesting that blood repertoires may reflect thyroid immune responses. In validation, the model predicted progression to ophthalmopathy with approximately 70% sensitivity and approximately 74% specificity, a median of about six months before onset.

Stable Graves' hyperthyroidism was defined as no progression to ophthalmopathy during 18 months of follow-up. Hyperthyroidism patients were newly diagnosed, with disease duration under 2 months, and aged 18 to 65 years. Patients with uncontrolled infections, other autoimmune diseases, pregnancy or lactation were excluded. Diagnoses relied on clinical symptoms, serum thyroxine and TRAb, thyroid ultrasound and orbital computed tomography. PBMCs were isolated from about 10 ml of fresh peripheral blood by Ficoll-Paque density gradient centrifugation. Total RNA was extracted using Trizol reagent, and RNA quality was assessed on an Agilent 2100 Bioanalyzer. CDR1 PRHDT and CDR2 FYEKMQ are derived from the germline V gene (reference sequence). Relative to germline, V is 3 bases shorter and J is 5 bases shorter, with 13 bases between their ends. The CDR3 starts with the cysteine, ends with the phenylalanine, and has 14 residues. Only the CDR3 DNA stays, 42 bases, in frame from base 1.

The sequence was collected from a woman aged 45-60 years with Graves' hyperthyroidism. The sequence is built from TRBV13 and TRBJ1-1; a weak D assignment points to TRBD1 (6 bases agree). The sequencing input was blood. The base sequence is TGTGCCAGCAGCTTTGGGGGGCGCGGTACTGAAGCTTTCTTT. This translates into CASSFGGRGTEAFF.